The rows below give T cell receptor beta chains drawn from one sample of a study of T and B cells in COVID-19 patients. TCRdb independently ran MiXCR on the multiplex PCR reads; one entry per CDR3 protein. The repertoire holds under 6,000 distinct CDR3 sequences, with roughly a quarter as singletons. Sequencing was done on a sample of blood. Receptors were obtained from a human donor with active COVID-19. Both conserved end residues are part of each CDR3. Each record gives: CDR3 DNA, CDR3 protein, J gene, clone size, V gene, D gene. A D gene is named only where the DNA matches it firmly. Clone size is stated in some rows and not others, as once, few, many or a class when expanded.

TGTGCCTGGAGTGTACGACAGGGCGGGTTGTATTATCCTATTAGGGATTCACCCCTCCACTTT,CAWSVRQGGLYYPIRDSPLHF,TRBJ1-6,medium-sized,TRBV30,TRBD1
TGTGCCAGCAGCTTAGCGGGGATATCGAACTATGGCTACACCTTC,CASSLAGISNYGYTF,TRBJ1-2,NA,TRBV7-2,NA
TGTGCCAGCAGCCAAGATGACGGCTCCTACGAGCAGTACTTC,CASSQDDGSYEQYF,TRBJ2-7,few,TRBV4-3,NA
TGTGCCTGGAGTGTACAAGGGAACGAAAAACTGTTTTTT,CAWSVQGNEKLFF,TRBJ1-4,medium-sized,TRBV30,NA
TGTGCCAGCAAAGAAAGAGACTACTACAATGAGCAGTTCTTC,CASKERDYYNEQFF,TRBJ2-1,medium-sized,TRBV6-1,NA
TGTGCCATCAGGCCGGGGACAGTTGGAAACACCATATATTTT,CAIRPGTVGNTIYF,TRBJ1-3,few,TRBV10-3,TRBD1
TGTGCCAGCAGGCTAGCGGGACGCACAGATACGCAGTATTTT,CASRLAGRTDTQYF,TRBJ2-3,medium-sized,TRBV6-5,TRBD2
TGCAGTGCTAGGGGCAGCATGAACACTGAAGCTTTCTTT,CSARGSMNTEAFF,TRBJ1-1,NA,TRBV20-1,NA
TGCAGCGTTGCCTCAGGGACCGGTGATCAGCCCCAGCATTTT,CSVASGTGDQPQHF,TRBJ1-5,medium-sized,TRBV29-1,NA
TGTGCCAGCAGCTTCGGAGGACAACTGTTTTTT,CASSFGGQLFF,TRBJ1-4,medium-sized,TRBV5-6,NA
TGCAGCGTCGGACCACCGGGCCAGCCCCAGCATTTT,CSVGPPGQPQHF,TRBJ1-5,medium-sized,TRBV29-1,NA
TGTGCCAGCAGAAGGGACCGGTATGGCTACACCTTC,CASRRDRYGYTF,TRBJ1-2,NA,TRBV7-2,NA
TGTGCCAGCAGCCCCGGCGGGAGGGAACTGTTTTTT,CASSPGGRELFF,TRBJ1-4,NA,TRBV13,NA
TGCAGCGTCTCTGCGGGACAGGGAGGAGGCTACACCTTC,CSVSAGQGGGYTF,TRBJ1-2,medium-sized,TRBV29-1,TRBD1
TGTGCCAGCAGCCCAGGGGGTGGAAATCAGCCCCAGCATTTT,CASSPGGGNQPQHF,TRBJ1-5,medium-sized,TRBV12-3/TRBV12-4,TRBD1